A selection of T cell receptor beta chains follows, all from one sample in a study of regulatory T cells in long-lasting Graves disease. TCRdb passed the multiplex PCR reads through MiXCR, listing each CDR3 protein once. The sample lists about 340,000 distinct CDR3 sequences; about 19% were seen once. Sequenced material: peripheral blood mononuclear cells (PBMCs), taken when the disease was refractory, from a patient treated with antithyroid drugs. These TCRs come from a female donor with Graves disease. CDR3s include the opening cysteine and the closing phenylalanine or tryptophan. The order of the fields is V gene, D gene, J gene, clone size, CDR3 protein, CDR3 DNA. A D gene is named only where the DNA matches it firmly. Only part of the rows carry a size: once, few, many, or a class if the clone is expanded.

>TRBV29-1|-|TRBJ1-6|many
CSVREGSNSPLHF
TGCAGCGTTAGGGAGGGGTCAAATTCACCCCTCCACTTT
>TRBV7-2|TRBD1|TRBJ1-2|many
CASSLGATGQGQGGYTF
TGTGCCAGCAGCTTAGGGGCCACCGGACAGGGCCAGGGGGGCTACACCTTC
>TRBV19|TRBD1|TRBJ2-2|-
CASSKGQGSGELFF
TGTGCCAGTAGTAAGGGACAGGGGAGCGGGGAGCTGTTTTTT
>TRBV29-1|-|TRBJ2-5|few
CSVGDRGQETQYF
TGCAGCGTTGGGGATCGGGGGCAAGAGACCCAGTACTTC
>TRBV11-2|-|TRBJ2-1|-
CASSKFGGYNEQFF
TGTGCCAGCAGCAAATTTGGGGGGTACAATGAGCAGTTCTTC
>TRBV2|-|TRBJ2-5|many
CASRTSTGGRTQYF
TGTGCCAGCAGAACCTCGACAGGAGGGAGGACCCAGTACTTC
>TRBV18|TRBD1|TRBJ2-2|few
CASSNSGGRTGELFF
TGTGCCAGCTCAAACTCAGGGGGAAGGACCGGGGAGCTGTTTTTT
>TRBV10-3|TRBD1|TRBJ1-1|few
CAISGGTVRRGAFF
TGTGCCATCAGTGGCGGGACAGTCAGGAGGGGGGCTTTCTTT
>TRBV28|-|TRBJ2-2|many
CASFSIGGTNTGELFF
TGTGCCAGCTTTTCAATAGGGGGAACGAACACCGGGGAGCTGTTTTTT
>TRBV6-1|-|TRBJ1-2|-
CASSEREGHGYTF
TGTGCCAGCAGTGAAAGGGAGGGCCATGGCTACACCTTC
>TRBV27|-|TRBJ2-7|many
CASSSRGTLPYEQYF
TGTGCCAGCAGTTCGCGCGGGACATTACCTTACGAGCAGTACTTC
>TRBV6-2/TRBV6-3|-|TRBJ1-5|many
CASSPAAAGQPQHF
TGTGCCAGCAGTCCAGCGGCAGCCGGTCAGCCCCAGCATTTT
>TRBV7-9|-|TRBJ1-1|few
CASSLVVGFTEAFF
TGTGCCAGCAGCTTAGTCGTCGGGTTCACTGAAGCTTTCTTT
>TRBV5-4|-|TRBJ1-2|many
CASSLPQGRSYGYTF
TGTGCCAGCAGCTTACCACAGGGACGGAGCTATGGCTACACCTTC
>TRBV20-1|TRBD1|TRBJ1-6|many
CSGKTGSTDNSPLHF
TGCAGTGGGAAGACAGGGTCTACGGATAATTCACCCCTCCACTTT
>TRBV4-2|-|TRBJ1-2|few
CASSRERGREGLFYGYTF
TGTGCCAGCAGCCGAGAAAGGGGCAGGGAAGGCCTCTTCTATGGCTACACCTTC
>TRBV19|TRBD1|TRBJ1-2|-
CASSIDRDGYGYTF
TGTGCCAGTAGTATTGACAGGGACGGCTATGGCTACACCTTC
>TRBV7-9|-|TRBJ1-2|many
CASSSQGYTF
TGTGCCAGCAGTTCCCAAGGCTACACCTTC
>TRBV11-2|-|TRBJ1-3|-
CASSYYTSGNTIYF
TGTGCCAGCAGTTACTACACCTCTGGAAACACCATATATTTT
>TRBV27|-|TRBJ2-7|-
CASSLQQNSYEQYF
TGTGCCAGCAGTTTACAACAAAACTCCTACGAGCAGTACTTC
>TRBV2|TRBD1|TRBJ1-5|-
CATQGDYNQPQHF
TGTGCCACCCAGGGGGATTACAATCAGCCCCAGCATTTT
>TRBV7-9|-|TRBJ1-3|-
CASSPRRDSLSGNTIYF
TGTGCCAGCAGCCCAAGACGCGACAGCCTCTCTGGAAACACCATATATTTT
>TRBV12-5|-|TRBJ2-7|many
CASGFTRGEQYF
TGTGCTAGTGGCTTCACCAGGGGCGAGCAGTACTTC
>TRBV6-1|-|TRBJ2-7|few
CASSITQGSSYEQYF
TGTGCCAGCAGTATCACCCAGGGTAGCTCCTACGAGCAGTACTTC
>TRBV19|-|TRBJ2-7|few
CASSVRVRGEQYF
TGTGCCAGTAGTGTACGGGTAAGGGGCGAGCAGTACTTC
>TRBV2|-|TRBJ2-7|many
CASTETTGLKQYF
TGTGCCAGCACAGAGACTACAGGTTTAAAGCAGTACTTC
>TRBV5-1|-|TRBJ2-7|-
CASSLETASYEQYF
TGCGCCAGCAGCTTGGAGACGGCCTCCTACGAGCAGTACTTC
>TRBV11-3|-|TRBJ1-1|-
CASSKTGNGEAFF
TGTGCCAGCAGCAAAACAGGGAACGGAGAAGCTTTCTTT
>TRBV5-8|TRBD1|TRBJ1-4|many
CASSRGQGGTNEKLFF
TGTGCCAGCAGCCGTGGACAGGGGGGGACTAATGAAAAACTGTTTTTT